These T cell receptor beta chains were read from a single sample in a study of OX40 agonist ivuxolimab in advanced cancers. Profiled with immunoSEQ multiplex PCR; TCRdb holds only in-frame clones, not every one. The table has about 62,000 clones, around nine tenths seen once. Sequenced material: CD4+ or CD8+ T cells sorted from blood, taken in a trial of the OX40 agonist ivuxolimab. Source of these receptors: an adult with an advanced solid tumor such as melanoma, head and neck, liver or kidney cancer. Both conserved end residues are part of each CDR3.

j_call v_call cdr3_aa
TRBJ2-1 TRBV19 CASSKGVGEQFF
TRBJ2-7 TRBV5-8 CASSSGRDISTTPTYEQYF
TRBJ2-3 TRBV10-2 CASLNRVWTDTQYF
TRBJ1-1 TRBV5-4 CASSLKVNTEAFF
TRBJ1-6 TRBV25-1 CASRVGGLPLHF
TRBJ2-5 TRBV5-4 CASSGETSASQYF
TRBJ2-7 TRBV6-1 CASSEGLGAFGEQYF
TRBJ2-7 TRBV2 CASSVGKGSGSVTYEQYF
TRBJ2-3 TRBV5-6 CASSPFFPGGPSTDTQYF
TRBJ2-7 TRBV6-5 CAIEPYEQYF
TRBJ2-7 TRBV19 CASRAGGTHEQYF
TRBJ2-1 TRBV6-1 CASSESFWGKSNEQFF
TRBJ1-4 TRBV18 CASSPKNRDRSTNEKLFF
TRBJ2-5 TRBV5-1 CASSLADPKQETQYF
TRBJ2-3 TRBV4-2 CASSQDTQHTQYF
TRBJ1-5 TRBV2 CASRYGNQPQHF
TRBJ1-2 TRBV4-3 CASSQDFSGGDGYTF
TRBJ1-1 TRBV5-1 CASSLMPFSENTEAFF
TRBJ2-7 TRBV15 CATSREGLAGGPREQYF
TRBJ2-7 TRBV7-9 CASSSGGPALYEQYF
TRBJ2-2 TRBV19 CASSRIWVGGFGGELFF
TRBJ1-6 TRBV5-1 CASSERTGLNSPLHF
TRBJ1-6 TRBV5-1 CASSLDPGYNSPLHF
TRBJ1-2 TRBV5-1 CASSLAGANYGYTF
TRBJ2-3 TRBV6-5 CASSPSDGDTQYF
TRBJ1-1 TRBV18 CASSSIQGTGTEAFF
TRBJ2-7 TRBV2 CASSEERDAKQYF
TRBJ1-5 TRBV4-2 CASSQGGGDSQPQHF
TRBJ2-1 TRBV11-3 CASSPRTGGSGSYNEQFF
TRBJ2-7 TRBV11-1 CASSLDRGPYEQYF
TRBJ2-2 TRBV18 CASSQRTGELFF
TRBJ2-3 TRBV19 CASSILMSLTSPTDTQYF
TRBJ1-3 TRBV18 CASSIGTGGNTIYF